These 2 T cell receptor beta chains came from one sample sequenced in a study of T cells expressing NK-cell markers. TCRdb reprocessed the 5' RACE reads; each CDR3 protein has one entry and no DNA is given. This sample carries some 190,000 distinct CDR3 sequences, with around 20% going to the ten biggest clones. Sequences were obtained from blood T cells: a sorted CD56 or NKG2C T cell subset, CD4+ or CD8+ T cells, or bulk PBMC T cells (not recorded which). These receptors were obtained from a man aged 18 to 70 in good health.

J is TRBJ2-5 and V is TRBV7-6; TCRdb names TRBD2, which stays unverified in the absence of DNA. This CDR3 comprises 15 residues. From germline, CDR1 is SGHVS and CDR2 FNYEAQ. This CDR3 reads CASSLKLAGEETQYF.

The chain combines TRBV29-1 with TRBJ2-5; no DNA is available, so the TRBD2 call from TCRdb remains unchecked. CDR1 is SQVTM and CDR2 is ANQGSEA in the germline V gene. This CDR3 has 14 amino acids. The CDR3: CSVGASGGIETQYF.